These 31 T cell receptor beta chains share one sample of origin, sequenced in a study of PD-L1 blockade in urothelial cancer. Stated time point: peripheral blood 6 weeks after treatment start. TCRdb keeps only in-frame clones here, not all; method: immunoSEQ multiplex PCR. The profile covers about 76,000 clones, with under 95% appearing a single time and about 0.87% taken by the ten largest. This specimen consisted of PBMCs, obtained around atezolizumab (anti-PD-L1) treatment. Source of these receptors: a woman aged 80 or over with urothelial cancer.

The rearrangement uses TRBV6-1 and TRBJ2-4, with TRBD2 as a possible D gene (6 bases). This CDR3 region has 14 residues. V lost 6 bases to trimming and J lost 6 bases, with 15 bases between them. Germline V gene lookup returns CDR1 MNHNS and CDR2 SASEGT. Here the CDR3 reads CASRMGRGTNIQYF. In DNA, the CDR3 is TGTGCCAGCAGGATGGGCCGCGGGACAAACATTCAGTACTTC.

The rearrangement links TRBV18 to TRBJ2-3; 7 positions agree with TRBD1. The V gene end was trimmed by 4 bases and the J gene end by 6 bases; junction bases not matched to a gene: 10. From germline, CDR1 is KGHSH and CDR2 LQKENI. The CDR3 has 15 amino acids. This chain's CDR3 is CASSQRAGGHDTQYF. For the CDR3, the DNA is TGTGCCAGCTCACAACGGGCAGGGGGACACGATACGCAGTATTTT.

The chain links TRBV2 to TRBJ1-2, with D possibly matching TRBD1 (6 bases). The V end was cut by 2 bases, the J end by 8 bases, with 9 bases between. The CDR3 covers 12 residues. The germline V gene encodes CDR1 SNHLY and CDR2 FYNNEI. CDR3 DNA sequence: TGTGCCAGCAGTGAACAGGGGAGCGGCTACACCTTC. It is translated as CASSEQGSGYTF.

The chain has TRBV28 and TRBJ2-1, with D maybe TRBD1 (5 bases). Trimming left V 5 bases short and J 7 bases short, with 21 bases between. This CDR3 is 16 amino acids long. Germline lookup yields CDR1 MDHEN and CDR2 SYDVKM. CDR3 region: CASSPHAGLGRNEQFF. The DNA for the CDR3 is TGTGCCAGCAGTCCTCACGCAGGGTTGGGTAGAAATGAGCAGTTCTTC.

This clone was picked up a small number of times. The chain carries TRBV6-1 and TRBJ1-1; TRBD1 might be the D (5 bases). CDR1 and CDR2 (germline): MNHNS, SASEGT. V lost 6 bases, J lost 0 bases, and 11 bases lay in between. There are 14 residues in the CDR3. The CDR3 DNA reads as TGTGCCAGCAGCCCATCGACAGTGAACACTGAAGCTTTCTTT. As protein: CASSPSTVNTEAFF.

The chain recombines TRBV30 with TRBJ2-3, with 12 bases lining up with TRBD1. Unmatched junction bases numbered 5, after V lost 3 bases and J lost 1 base. CDR3 length: 16 residues. The germline V gene has CDR1 GTSNPN and CDR2 SVGIG (reference sequence). The CDR3: CAWSPGQGAGTDTQYF. The CDR3 DNA follows: TGTGCCTGGAGCCCGGGACAGGGGGCCGGCACAGATACGCAGTATTTT.

The CDR3, as DNA: TGCAGCGTTAGGACAGGGGGAAGCTACGAGCAGTACTTC. Amino acid sequence: CSVRTGGSYEQYF. V gene TRBV29-1 combines with J gene TRBJ2-7; 10 bases are a match to TRBD1. CDR3 size: 13 residues. J gave up 3 bases and V 5 bases, and 4 bases lay outside the gene matches. Germline lookup yields CDR1 SQVTM and CDR2 ANQGSEA.

The chain employs TRBV28 and TRBJ2-7; TRBD1 matches 9 bases. Germline CDR1 is MDHEN and CDR2 is SYDVKM. With V trimmed by 5 bases and J by 1 base, 6 bases remained unmatched. The CDR3 runs to 15 residues. The CDR3 DNA reads as TGTGCCAGCAGTGGAACAGGGGGCTTTTCCTACGAGCAGTACTTC. This encodes CASSGTGGFSYEQYF.

This sequence joins TRBV4-2 and TRBJ2-1; 13 bases align to TRBD2. Per germline, CDR1 LGHNA and CDR2 YNFKEQ. The CDR3 is made up of 18 amino acids. V shed 1 base, J shed 0 bases, and the junction held 3 bases outside the gene matches. The CDR3: CASSQAGLAGDSYNEQFF. CDR3 DNA sequence: TGTGCCAGCAGCCAAGCCGGACTAGCGGGAGACTCCTACAATGAGCAGTTCTTC.

The chain employs TRBV28 and TRBJ2-7, with 7 bases that match TRBD1. This CDR3 has 14 residues. Germline lookup yields CDR1 MDHEN and CDR2 SYDVKM. The trim removed 4 bases at V and 3 bases at J, leaving 6 bases unmatched. The CDR3 bases are TGTGCCAGCAGTTCTGACAGGGAACTCTACGAGCAGTACTTC. The encoded protein is CASSSDRELYEQYF.

The chain joins TRBV5-4 to TRBJ1-4; tentative D call: TRBD1 (5 bases). Trimming shortened V by 4 bases and J by 6 bases, and 13 bases separated the two germline ends. Germline V lookup: CDR1 SGHNT, CDR2 YYREEE (reference sequence). This CDR3 region has 14 residues. This CDR3 is CASSGRGFDEKLFF. The CDR3 DNA follows: TGTGCCAGCAGCGGGAGGGGTTTTGATGAAAAACTGTTTTTT.

This chain joins TRBV7-9 and TRBJ2-1; 7 nucleotides align to TRBD2. Per germline, CDR1 SEHNR and CDR2 FQNEAQ (reference sequence). After removal of 6 bases from V and 7 bases from J, the junction contained 24 bases not matched to a gene. CDR3 length: 19 amino acids. CDR3 in amino acids: CASSPIRAPGGSSRNEQFF. The CDR3 DNA reads TGTGCCAGCAGTCCTATTAGGGCCCCCGGCGGGAGTTCTCGGAATGAGCAGTTCTTC. The whole variable domain, remainder taken from reference TRBV7-9 and TRBJ2-1, is DTGVSQNPRHKITKRGQNVTFRCDPISEHNRLYWYRQTLGQGPEFLTYFQNEAQLEKSRLLSDRFSAERPKGSFSTLEIQRTEQGDSAMYLCASSPIRAPGGSSRNEQFFGPGTRLTVL.

The chain couples TRBV7-9 to TRBJ1-2; no reliable D call. Trimming stripped 4 bases from V and 4 bases from J, with 13 bases between. The V gene's germline CDR1 is SEHNR and CDR2 FQNEAQ (reference sequence). The CDR3 runs 14 residues. In DNA form, the CDR3 reads TGTGCCAGCAGCTCCGAGGGTGTAGGCTATGGCTACACCTTC. Its translation is CASSSEGVGYGYTF.

CDR3 loop: CASSDTSGGNNEQFF. The CDR3 coding sequence is TGCGCCAGCAGTGATACTAGCGGGGGAAACAATGAGCAGTTCTTC. The gene calls are TRBV10-1 and TRBJ2-1; TRBD2 matches 11 bases. The germline V gene has CDR1 WNHNN and CDR2 SYGVQD (reference sequence). There are 15 residues in the CDR3. V trimming: 3 bases; J trimming: 5 bases; junction bases outside the gene matches: 3.

The chain carries TRBV5-1 and TRBJ1-1; TRBD1 aligns across 7 bases. The CDR3 spans 14 residues. J gave up 4 bases and V 4 bases, and 7 bases lay outside the gene matches. Germline V lookup: CDR1 SGHRS, CDR2 YFSETQ. In nucleotides, the CDR3 is TGCGCCAGCAGCGGGGGACAGTGGGGCACTGAAGCTTTCTTT. Translated: CASSGGQWGTEAFF.

J is TRBJ2-5 and V is TRBV7-8; D is uncertain. The CDR3 totals 13 residues. From germline, CDR1 is SGHVS and CDR2 FQNEAQ. The V and J ends lost 5 bases and 1 base respectively, with 8 bases between them. The DNA of the CDR3 is TGTGCCAGCAGCCCCCGCGGCCAAGAGACCCAGTACTTC. Protein product: CASSPRGQETQYF.

This chain joins TRBV5-5 and TRBJ2-7, with D possibly being TRBD1 (5 bases). V shed 4 bases and J shed 4 bases, with 12 bases lying between them. The CDR3 is 13 amino acids. Germline lookup yields CDR1 SGHKS and CDR2 YYEKEE (reference sequence). Here the CDR3 reads CASSQGPFYEQYF. The CDR3 DNA follows: TGTGCCAGCAGCCAGGGTCCCTTTTACGAGCAGTACTTC.

The rearrangement joins TRBV6-5 to TRBJ2-7; TRBD2 matches 8 bases. V gave up 6 bases and J gave up 2 bases; unmatched junction bases: 9. CDR1 and CDR2 (germline): MNHEY, SVGAGI. This CDR3 spans 15 amino acids. CDR3 DNA: TGTGCCAGCAGCTCACCAAGCGGGAGCGCCTACGAGCAGTACTTC. This codes for CASSSPSGSAYEQYF.

This chain connects TRBV30 to TRBJ1-2, with D hard to call. V lost 1 base to trimming and J lost 0 bases, with 3 bases between them. The germline V gene encodes CDR1 GTSNPN and CDR2 SVGIG (reference sequence). This CDR3 comprises 12 residues. The CDR3 is CAWSDTNYGYTF. The CDR3 DNA reads as TGTGCCTGGAGTGATACTAACTATGGCTACACCTTC.

The chain joins TRBV5-1 to TRBJ1-1; 10 nucleotides agree with TRBD1. CDR1 is SGHRS, CDR2 YFSETQ, per germline. The CDR3 is made up of 16 amino acids. V lost 0 bases to trimming and J lost 1 base; unmatched junction nucleotides: 3. The CDR3 reads CASSLGDRGRNTEAFF. The CDR3, as DNA: TGCGCCAGCAGCTTGGGGGACAGGGGTCGGAACACTGAAGCTTTCTTT.

The table lists this clone with a count of one. The chain joins TRBV27 to TRBJ2-3; 7 nucleotides match TRBD2. Losses at the gene ends were 6 bases for V and 1 base for J; bases not matched to a gene: 4. The length of the CDR3 is 14 residues. Germline CDR1 and CDR2: MNHEY and SMNVEV (reference sequence). The DNA of the CDR3 is TGTGCCAGCAGGGGGCTAGCGGGCACAGATACGCAGTATTTT. As protein: CASRGLAGTDTQYF.

The chain carries TRBV5-4 and TRBJ2-1; D gene uncertain. The germline CDR1 and CDR2 sequences are SGHNT and YYREEE (reference sequence). The V end was cut by 6 bases, the J end by 4 bases, with 14 bases between. This CDR3 region has 14 residues. The CDR3 here is CASTNVRRYNEQFF. The CDR3 region has the DNA TGTGCCAGCACCAATGTCAGGCGTTACAATGAGCAGTTCTTC.

This clone turned up a few times. V is TRBV30 and J is TRBJ1-1; 10 nucleotides agree with TRBD1. From germline, CDR1 is GTSNPN and CDR2 SVGIG (reference sequence). V trimming: 0 bases; J trimming: 11 bases; junction bases outside the gene matches: 9. This CDR3 contains 14 residues. The CDR3 coding sequence is TGTGCCTGGAGTGTCTCGGGACAGGGGATTACTGCTTTCTTT. Protein product: CAWSVSGQGITAFF.

This sequence joins TRBV6-1 and TRBJ2-7; D is ambiguous. The V and J ends lost 4 bases and 4 bases respectively, with 11 bases between them. Looked up from germline, CDR1 is MNHNS and CDR2 is SASEGT. This CDR3 is 13 amino acids long. This CDR3 is CASSAEVRYEQYF. In DNA form, the CDR3 reads TGTGCCAGCAGTGCCGAGGTGAGGTACGAGCAGTACTTC.

V is TRBV6-4 and J is TRBJ2-1; 8 bases are a match to TRBD2. The germline V gene encodes CDR1 MRHNA and CDR2 SNTAGT. V shed 5 bases, J shed 0 bases, and the junction held 3 bases outside the gene matches. This CDR3 contains 15 residues. In DNA, the CDR3 is TGTGCCAGCAGTCAACTAGCGGACTCCTACAATGAGCAGTTCTTC. As protein: CASSQLADSYNEQFF.

This chain joins TRBV19 and TRBJ1-1; TRBD1 matches at 12 bases. Germline CDR1 reads LNHDA; CDR2 reads SQIVND (reference sequence). The CDR3 covers 15 residues. J lost 6 bases, V lost 7 bases, and 9 bases had no gene match. CDR3 coding DNA: TGTGCCAGTACCAGGCGGGGACAGGGGGCCGCTGAAGCTTTCTTT. Protein: CASTRRGQGAAEAFF.

V usage is TRBV6-1 and J usage is TRBJ2-3, with a weak D call TRBD2 (5 bases). Germline V gene data show CDR1 as MNHNS and CDR2 as SASEGT. V was cut by 7 bases and J by 2 bases, with 10 bases left in between. The length of the CDR3 is 13 residues. The CDR3 DNA is TGTGCCAGCAATCCGGGAAACACAGATACGCAGTATTTT. The encoded protein is CASNPGNTDTQYF.

The chain employs TRBV19 and TRBJ2-7; 11 positions agree with TRBD2. The CDR3 has 16 residues. The V segment lost 0 bases and the J segment 6 bases; nucleotides outside the gene matches: 7. CDR1 and CDR2 (germline): LNHDA, SQIVND (reference sequence). The CDR3 region is CASSIDVLAGGTEQYF. The CDR3, as DNA: TGTGCCAGTAGTATAGATGTCCTAGCGGGAGGAACCGAGCAGTACTTC.

This chain links TRBV7-2 with TRBJ2-1, with D unclear. The germline V gene encodes CDR1 SGHTA and CDR2 FQGNSA. V dropped 0 bases and J dropped 9 bases, with 9 bases sitting between them. This CDR3 is built from 13 residues. The CDR3 bases are TGTGCCAGCAGCTTAGCAGTAACCAGTGAGCAGTTCTTC. This codes for CASSLAVTSEQFF.

The count of this clone is one. The CDR3 DNA reads as TGTGCCAGCAGCTTACAACTAGCGGGAGGGTGGAATGAGCAGTTCTTC. Protein sequence: CASSLQLAGGWNEQFF. V and J are TRBV7-3 and TRBJ2-1; 13 bases line up with TRBD2. With V trimmed by 2 bases and J by 7 bases, 5 bases remained unmatched. Germline V lookup: CDR1 SGHTA, CDR2 FQGTGA. The CDR3 sequence is 16 residues long. Full variable domain (rest looked up from reference TRBV7-3 and TRBJ2-1): GAGVSQTPSNKVTEKGKYVELRCDPISGHTALYWYRQSLGQGPEFLIYFQGTGAADDSGLPNDRFFAVRPEGSVSTLKIQRTERGDSAVYLCASSLQLAGGWNEQFFGPGTRLTVL.

The CDR3 nucleotides read TGCGCCAGCAGCCCTTGGACAGGTCAAGCGAACACTGAAGCTTTCTTT. Protein: CASSPWTGQANTEAFF. The rearrangement uses TRBV5-1 and TRBJ1-1, with 7 bases that match TRBD1. Germline CDR1 and CDR2: SGHRS and YFSETQ. The CDR3 runs 16 residues. The J segment lost 1 base and the V segment lost 4 bases, leaving 10 bases of the junction unmatched.